This T cell receptor beta chain came from a study of graft-versus-host responses after intestinal transplantation. As for the study in general: Each recipient received a multivisceral, liver-intestinal, or isolated intestinal graft.

Study observations and caveats: Among recipient marrow samples, GvH clones were found; some appeared first in ileum or blood. Peak circulating GvH clone levels tracked with early post-transplant HvG declines.

After mixed lymphocyte reaction, dividing CD4+ and CD8+ responder T cells were sorted. The method was immunoSEQ multiplex PCR; TCRdb's version includes in-frame clones alone and lacks a portion of them. Seen here are several thousand clones, approximately 23% observed once, and the top ten hold roughly 4%. The sequence came from a human patient who was an organ donor for intestinal transplantation. The specimen comprised alloreactive CD4+ T cells from a mixed lymphocyte reaction culture, sampled before transplantation. Subset meaning: CFSE-low proliferating T cells sorted from roughly six-day pre-transplant mixed lymphocyte reaction (GvH or HvG direction).

The CDR3 region has the DNA TGTGCCTGGAGCCGGGGTAGCGGTAGCACAGATACGCAGTATTTT. It translates to CAWSRGSGSTDTQYF. The chain couples TRBV30 to TRBJ2-3, with D maybe TRBD2 (6 bases). In germline, CDR1 is GTSNPN, CDR2 SVGIG (reference sequence). This CDR3 region has 15 residues. V was cut by 3 bases and J by 0 bases, with 13 bases left in between.